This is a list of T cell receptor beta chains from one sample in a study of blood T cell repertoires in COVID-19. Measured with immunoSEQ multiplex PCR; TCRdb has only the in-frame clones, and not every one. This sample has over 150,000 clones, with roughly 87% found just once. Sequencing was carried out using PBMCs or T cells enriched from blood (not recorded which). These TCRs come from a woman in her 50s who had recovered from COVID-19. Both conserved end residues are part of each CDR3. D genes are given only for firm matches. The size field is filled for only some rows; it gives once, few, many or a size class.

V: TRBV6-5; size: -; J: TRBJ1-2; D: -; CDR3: CASSYGQAYGYTF; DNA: TGTGCCAGCAGTTATGGCCAGGCCTATGGCTACACCTTC
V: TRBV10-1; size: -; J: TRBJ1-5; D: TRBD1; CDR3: CASWTGTSNQPQHF; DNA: TGCGCCAGCTGGACAGGGACCTCCAATCAGCCCCAGCATTTT
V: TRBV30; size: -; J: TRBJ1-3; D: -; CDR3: CAWSRGSSGNTIYF; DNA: TGTGCCTGGAGTCGCGGAAGCTCTGGAAACACCATATATTTT
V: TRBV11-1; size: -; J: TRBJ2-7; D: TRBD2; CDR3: CASSLLAGGPYEQYF; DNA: TGTGCCAGCAGCTTACTAGCGGGAGGCCCCTACGAGCAGTACTTC
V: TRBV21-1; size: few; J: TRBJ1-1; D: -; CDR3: CASRRAVATIRTEAFF; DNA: TGTGCCAGCAGAAGAGCCGTAGCTACAATTCGCACTGAAGCTTTCTTT
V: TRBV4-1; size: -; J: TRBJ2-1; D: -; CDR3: CASSQVPTGSYNEQFF; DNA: TGCGCCAGCAGTCAAGTACCGACTGGATCCTACAATGAGCAGTTCTTC
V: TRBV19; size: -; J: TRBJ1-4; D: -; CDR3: CASSLRGPGANEKLFF; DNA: TGTGCCAGTAGTCTTAGGGGTCCTGGAGCTAATGAAAAACTGTTTTTT
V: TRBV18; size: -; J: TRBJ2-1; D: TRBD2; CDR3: CASSSLAGGSYNEQFF; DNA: TGTGCCAGCTCATCACTAGCGGGAGGGTCCTACAATGAGCAGTTCTTC
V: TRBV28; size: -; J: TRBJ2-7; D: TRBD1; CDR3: CASSSNRGPSYEQYF; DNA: TGTGCCAGCAGTTCCAACAGGGGACCCTCCTACGAGCAGTACTTC
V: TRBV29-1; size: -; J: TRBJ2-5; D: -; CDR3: CSVEGGPGVGETQYF; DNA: TGCAGCGTCGAAGGGGGGCCCGGTGTAGGAGAGACCCAGTACTTC
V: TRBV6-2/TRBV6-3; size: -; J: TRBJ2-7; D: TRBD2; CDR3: CASSYQVGLASYEQYF; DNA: TGTGCCAGCAGTTATCAAGTTGGACTAGCGAGCTACGAGCAGTACTTC
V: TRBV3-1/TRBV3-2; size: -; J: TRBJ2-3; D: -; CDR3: CASSQGSPRYSDTQYF; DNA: TGTGCCAGCAGCCAGGGCAGCCCAAGGTACTCCGATACGCAGTATTTT
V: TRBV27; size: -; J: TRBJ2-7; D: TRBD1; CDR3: CASSFTGTARHEQYF; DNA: TGTGCCAGCAGTTTCACCGGGACAGCGCGCCACGAGCAGTACTTC
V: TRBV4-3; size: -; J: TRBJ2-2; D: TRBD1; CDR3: CASSREGQGTTGELFF; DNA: TGCGCCAGCAGCCGAGAGGGACAGGGGACCACCGGGGAGCTGTTTTTT
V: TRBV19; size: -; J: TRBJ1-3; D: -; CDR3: CASSPGLYSGNTIYF; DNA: TGTGCCAGTAGTCCGGGACTCTACTCTGGAAACACCATATATTTT
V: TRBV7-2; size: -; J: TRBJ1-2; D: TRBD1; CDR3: CASSFTGGYNYGYTF; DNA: TGTGCCAGCAGCTTTACAGGGGGTTACAACTATGGCTACACCTTC
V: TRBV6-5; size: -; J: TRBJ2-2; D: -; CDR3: CASSYSPRAGELFF; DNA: TGTGCCAGCAGTTACTCTCCCCGGGCCGGGGAGCTGTTTTTT
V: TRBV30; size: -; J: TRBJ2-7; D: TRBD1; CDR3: CAGRQGRNYEQYF; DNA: TGTGCCGGCCGACAGGGGAGGAACTACGAGCAGTACTTC
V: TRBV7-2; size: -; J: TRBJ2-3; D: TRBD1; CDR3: CASSYDRGSTDTQYF; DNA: TGTGCCAGCAGCTACGACAGGGGAAGCACAGATACGCAGTATTTT
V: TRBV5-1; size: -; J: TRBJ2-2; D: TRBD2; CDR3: CASSSSSGRITGELFF; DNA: TGCGCCAGCAGCTCGTCTAGCGGGAGGATAACCGGGGAGCTGTTTTTT
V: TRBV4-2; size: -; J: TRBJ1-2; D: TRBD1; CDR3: CASSQSPSQGAFTF; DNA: TGTGCCAGCAGCCAATCCCCCAGTCAGGGGGCATTCACCTTC
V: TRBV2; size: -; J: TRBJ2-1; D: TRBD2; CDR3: CASSGTSGMGEQFF; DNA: TGTGCCAGCAGTGGGACTAGCGGGATGGGTGAGCAGTTCTTC
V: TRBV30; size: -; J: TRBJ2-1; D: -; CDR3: CAWSSRKPYNEQFF; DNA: TGTGCCTGGAGTTCCAGAAAACCTTACAATGAGCAGTTCTTC
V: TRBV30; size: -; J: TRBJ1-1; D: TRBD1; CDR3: CAWSGAGQGRTEAFF; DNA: TGTGCCTGGAGTGGGGCGGGACAGGGACGCACTGAAGCTTTCTTT
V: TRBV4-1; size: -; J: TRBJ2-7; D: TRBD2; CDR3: CASSQYLAESYEQYF; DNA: TGCGCCAGCAGCCAGTATCTAGCGGAGTCCTACGAGCAGTACTTC
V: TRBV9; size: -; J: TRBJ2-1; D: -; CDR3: CASSVELAASSYNEQFF; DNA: TGTGCCAGCAGCGTAGAGTTGGCGGCAAGCTCCTACAATGAGCAGTTCTTC
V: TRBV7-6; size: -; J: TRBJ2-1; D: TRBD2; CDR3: CASSLSWSGFGGSGNEQFF; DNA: TGTGCCAGCAGCTTAAGCTGGTCGGGATTTGGCGGGAGTGGCAATGAGCAGTTCTTC
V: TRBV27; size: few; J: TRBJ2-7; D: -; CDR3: CASSYSGRVLYEQYF; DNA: TGTGCCAGCAGCTACTCGGGCAGGGTACTGTACGAGCAGTACTTC
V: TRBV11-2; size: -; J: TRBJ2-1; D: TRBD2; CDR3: CASSPRTSGSSYNEQFF; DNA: TGTGCCAGCAGCCCCAGGACTAGCGGGAGCTCCTACAATGAGCAGTTCTTC
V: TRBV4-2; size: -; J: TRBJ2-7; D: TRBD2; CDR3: CASSQVRAGGHYEQYF; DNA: TGTGCCAGCAGCCAAGTGAGGGCGGGAGGGCACTACGAGCAGTACTTC
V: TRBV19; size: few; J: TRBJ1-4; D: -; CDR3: CASGTQVGEKLFF; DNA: TGTGCCAGCGGGACACAAGTCGGAGAAAAACTGTTTTTT
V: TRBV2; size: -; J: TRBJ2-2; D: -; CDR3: CASRRTLPNTGELFF; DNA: TGTGCCAGCAGAAGGACTTTGCCGAACACCGGGGAGCTGTTTTTT
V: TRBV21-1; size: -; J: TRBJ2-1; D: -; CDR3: CASSMGLAGGNEQFF; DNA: TGTGCCAGCAGCATGGGACTAGCGGGAGGCAATGAGCAGTTCTTC
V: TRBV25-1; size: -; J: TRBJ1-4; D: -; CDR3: CASSARTELRGDNEKLFF; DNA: TGTGCCAGCAGCGCGCGGACCGAACTCAGGGGAGATAATGAAAAACTGTTTTTT
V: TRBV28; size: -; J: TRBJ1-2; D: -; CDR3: CASSPDGNAGYTF; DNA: TGTGCCAGCAGCCCGGACGGGAACGCTGGCTACACCTTC
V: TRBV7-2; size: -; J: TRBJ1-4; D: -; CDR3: CASSLAAREKLFF; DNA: TGTGCCAGCAGCTTAGCGGCCAGGGAAAAACTGTTTTTT
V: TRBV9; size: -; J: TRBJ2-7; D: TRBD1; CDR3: CASSVGGTGGYEQYF; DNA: TGTGCCAGCAGCGTAGGCGGGACAGGCGGATACGAGCAGTACTTC
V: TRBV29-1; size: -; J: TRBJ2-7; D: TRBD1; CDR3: CSVRQGPVSSYEQYF; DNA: TGCAGCGTAAGACAGGGGCCCGTCAGCTCCTACGAGCAGTACTTC
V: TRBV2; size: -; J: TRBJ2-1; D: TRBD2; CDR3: CASSEGFKSGRIISNEQFF; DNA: TGTGCCAGCAGTGAGGGGTTTAAGAGCGGGAGGATTATAAGCAATGAGCAGTTCTTC
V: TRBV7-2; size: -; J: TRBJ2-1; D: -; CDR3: CASSPDGGPNEQFF; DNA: TGTGCCAGCAGCCCCGACGGAGGTCCAAATGAGCAGTTCTTC
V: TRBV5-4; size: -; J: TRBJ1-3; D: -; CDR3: CASSLTGWGNTIYF; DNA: TGTGCCAGCAGCTTGACCGGGTGGGGAAACACCATATATTTT
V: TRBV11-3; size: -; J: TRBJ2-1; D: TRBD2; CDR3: CASSLGLAGAPNNEQFF; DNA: TGTGCCAGCAGCTTGGGACTAGCGGGAGCCCCGAACAATGAGCAGTTCTTC